Presented here are 21 T cell receptor beta chains from one specimen sequenced in a study of technical replicates of blood from a few donors. Profiling relied on immunoSEQ multiplex PCR, and the TCRdb table lists in-frame clones only, not all of them. The sample consists of tens of thousands of clones, roughly 90% of them appearing once. Sequenced sample: PBMCs. The receptor source for this set is a human donor in good health. Some clones in this sample may be carry-over from other donors' samples.

CDR3 residues: CASSLTGGGTDTQYF. The CDR3 nucleotides read TGTGCCAGCAGCTTAACGGGGGGGGGCACAGATACGCAGTATTTT. The rearrangement links TRBV7-3 to TRBJ2-3; 7 bases agree with TRBD2. The CDR3 is 15 residues long. Germline CDR1 and CDR2: SGHTA and FQGTGA. J gave up 1 base and V 0 bases, and 1 base lay outside the gene matches.

J is TRBJ2-4 and V is TRBV4-1, with D possibly matching TRBD1 (6 bases). Trimming shortened V by 1 base and J by 0 bases, and 16 bases separated the two germline ends. The CDR3 contains 18 residues. The V gene's germline CDR1 is MGHRA and CDR2 YSYEKL. CDR3 nucleotides: TGCGCCAGCAGCCAAGTGAACGCCTGGGGGCTAGCCAAAAACATTCAGTACTTC. Protein sequence: CASSQVNAWGLAKNIQYF.

A single count supports this clone. This chain's CDR3 is CASSQDYGDRGFYGYTF. For the CDR3, the DNA is TGCGCCAGCAGCCAAGACTATGGGGACAGGGGATTCTATGGCTACACCTTC. The gene calls are TRBV4-3 and TRBJ1-2; TRBD1 matches at 10 bases. The germline V gene has CDR1 LGHNA and CDR2 YSLEER. J gave up 4 bases and V 0 bases, and 8 bases lay outside the gene matches. The CDR3 has 17 residues.

The rearrangement uses TRBV7-9 and TRBJ2-7; 9 bases align to TRBD1. CDR1 and CDR2 from the germline V gene are SEHNR and FQNEAQ (reference sequence). The CDR3 totals 15 residues. V lost 5 bases and J lost 1; bases outside the gene matches: 6. The CDR3 DNA reads TGTGCCAGCAGCGGAAACAGGGGGCAGTCCTACGAGCAGTACTTC. It codes for CASSGNRGQSYEQYF.

CDR3 bases: TGTGCCAGTAGTCTGGCTGTCGGGGGCTATGGCTACACCTTC. Translation: CASSLAVGGYGYTF. This chain uses TRBV19 with TRBJ1-2; tentatively, D is TRBD1 (5 bases). V lost 5 bases and J 4 bases, leaving 14 bases between the germline ends. This CDR3 has 14 amino acids. CDR1 and CDR2 (germline): LNHDA, SQIVND (reference sequence).

For the CDR3, the DNA is TGTGCCAGCAGCCAACTTCCAGGGTCTGAAGGCTACACCTTC. This codes for CASSQLPGSEGYTF. V gene TRBV5-8 combines with J gene TRBJ1-2; the D gene is possibly TRBD1 (5 bases). The V end lost 4 bases, the J end lost 8 bases, and 18 bases lay between the germline ends. The CDR3 sequence is 14 residues long. Germline CDR1 is SGHTS and CDR2 is YDEGEE.

CDR3 sequence reads: CASSLDRAETQYF. The DNA for the CDR3 is TGCGCCAGCAGCCTGGACAGGGCGGAGACCCAGTACTTC. The rearrangement links TRBV4-1 to TRBJ2-5; TRBD1 matches 8 bases. Looked up from germline, CDR1 is MGHRA and CDR2 is YSYEKL. V lost 4 bases and J lost 5; bases outside the gene matches: 3. The CDR3 extends over 13 amino acids.

The CDR3 DNA reads TGTGCCAGCAGCCTCGCGGCGGGACAGGCGATCTACGAGCAGTACTTC. This codes for CASSLAAGQAIYEQYF. V gene TRBV11-2 combines with J gene TRBJ2-7; TRBD1 agrees at 8 bases. Germline-derived CDR1 and CDR2 are SGHAT and FQNNGV. V was pared by 5 bases and J by 3 bases, with 12 bases of the junction left unmatched. There are 16 residues in the CDR3.

The chain is built from TRBV10-3 and TRBJ2-7, with D maybe TRBD1 (6 bases). The CDR3 contains 16 residues. Trimming pared 4 bases from V and 7 bases from J, leaving 23 bases between. Germline V lookup: CDR1 ENHRY, CDR2 SYGVKD. This CDR3 reads CAISARQVRRLREQYF. CDR3 nucleotides: TGTGCCATCAGTGCCCGACAGGTTCGGAGACTTAGGGAGCAGTACTTC.

CDR3 nucleotide sequence: TGCGCCAGCAGCTTGGGACTGATTAGCACAGATACGCAGTATTTT. It specifies CASSLGLISTDTQYF. The rearrangement uses TRBV5-1 and TRBJ2-3; D ambiguous. The CDR3 covers 15 residues. Germline V CDR1 and CDR2: SGHRS, YFSETQ. The V end was cut by 0 bases, the J end by 0 bases, with 8 bases between.

The chain couples TRBV6-5 to TRBJ1-6; 7 nucleotides line up with TRBD1. The V gene end was trimmed by 6 bases and the J gene end by 13 bases; junction bases not matched to a gene: 6. There are 12 residues in the CDR3. The V gene's germline CDR1 is MNHEY and CDR2 SVGAGI. The CDR3 here is CASSLGGQPLHF. In DNA, the CDR3 is TGTGCCAGCAGCCTAGGGGGACAGCCCCTCCACTTT.

The V call is TRBV6-5, the J call TRBJ1-5; 7 bases match TRBD1. CDR3 size: 13 residues. Germline V gene lookup returns CDR1 MNHEY and CDR2 SVGAGI. V was clipped by 2 bases and J by 6 bases; unmatched bases: 1. The CDR3 nucleotides read TGTGCCAGCAGTTACGACAGGGTTCAGCCCCAGCATTTT. This sequence encodes CASSYDRVQPQHF.

This chain connects TRBV4-3 to TRBJ1-2, with 10 nucleotides matching TRBD1. The CDR3 runs 17 residues. Germline CDR1 LGHNA, CDR2 YSLEER. Trimming at V came to 0 bases and at J to 8 bases, leaving 12 bases not matched to a gene. CDR3 residues: CASSQDVRTGGTFGYTF. The DNA of the CDR3 is TGCGCCAGCAGCCAAGATGTAAGGACAGGGGGGACCTTCGGCTACACCTTC.

This rearrangement joins TRBV7-9 to TRBJ1-5, with 8 bases aligning to TRBD1. The junction had 4 bases not matched to a gene; V was cut back by 1 base and J by 5 bases. Per the germline V gene, CDR1 is SEHNR and CDR2 is FQNEAQ (reference sequence). The CDR3 is made up of 15 amino acids. This chain's CDR3 is CASSLDQGADQPQHF. The CDR3 bases are TGTGCCAGCAGCTTAGACCAGGGGGCCGATCAGCCCCAGCATTTT.

The V call is TRBV4-1, the J call TRBJ2-1; 10 nucleotides match TRBD2. Germline trimming cut 3 bases from V and 7 bases from J; bases unmatched to any gene: 9. CDR3 size: 16 residues. The germline V gene encodes CDR1 MGHRA and CDR2 YSYEKL. CDR3 sequence reads: CASSQNLAGARNEQFF. DNA of the CDR3: TGCGCCAGCAGCCAGAACCTAGCGGGAGCGCGAAATGAGCAGTTCTTC.

The count of this clone is one. The chain combines TRBV6-6 with TRBJ1-5; 8 bases are a match to TRBD1. The CDR3 runs 13 residues. Per germline, CDR1 MNHNY and CDR2 SVGAGI (reference sequence). V lost 9 bases and J lost 7; bases outside the gene matches: 8. The CDR3 DNA is TGTGCCAGTAAGACAGGGGCCGGACAGCCCCAGCATTTT. Protein: CASKTGAGQPQHF.

DNA of the CDR3: TGCGCCAGCAGCCAAGAAACGGGCTCCTACAATGAGCAGTTCTTC. Translating gives CASSQETGSYNEQFF. The chain uses TRBV4-3 and TRBJ2-1, with D uncertain. Germline CDR1 and CDR2: LGHNA and YSLEER. Trimming removed 0 bases at V and 0 bases at J, with 6 bases between. This CDR3 is built from 15 residues.

The CDR3 reads CASSSSGTGAGELFF. In DNA, the CDR3 is TGTGCCAGCAGCTCGTCCGGGACAGGTGCCGGGGAGCTGTTTTTT. The J gene is TRBJ2-2, the V gene TRBV11-3, with 8 bases matching TRBD1. The V and J ends lost 4 bases and 6 bases, in that order; junction bases with no gene match: 7. The CDR3 has 15 amino acids. CDR1 is SGHNT, CDR2 YENEEA, per germline.

The chain carries TRBV6-4 and TRBJ1-2, with 10 bases fitting TRBD1. CDR1 is MRHNA and CDR2 is SNTAGT in the germline V gene. V dropped 6 bases and J dropped 1; count of bases not matched to a gene: 2. The CDR3 runs 14 residues. DNA for the CDR3: TGTGCCAGCAGAGGGACAGGGGATAACTATGGCTACACCTTC. Its protein is CASRGTGDNYGYTF.

This clone came up a few times. The gene calls are TRBV7-2 and TRBJ1-1; D is unclear. Trimming took 2 bases from V and 5 from J, leaving 12 bases between them. The CDR3 has 14 residues. Per the germline V gene, CDR1 is SGHTA and CDR2 is FQGNSA. The CDR3 sequence: CASSLREYGTEAFF. DNA for the CDR3: TGTGCCAGCAGCTTAAGGGAGTATGGAACTGAAGCTTTCTTT.

The rearrangement uses TRBV10-3 and TRBJ1-5, with D uncertain. V was shortened by 0 bases and J by 1 base, with 10 bases between the two germline ends. Germline CDR1 ENHRY, CDR2 SYGVKD. There are 16 residues in the CDR3. The CDR3 sequence: CAISESGLVSNQPQHF. The CDR3 region has the DNA TGTGCCATCAGTGAGTCAGGACTCGTGAGCAATCAGCCCCAGCATTTT.